This T cell receptor (beta chain) was captured in a study of shared clonotypes between healthy human individuals. Caucasian adults living in Nashville, Tennessee, provided all samples. Here immunoSEQ multiplex PCR was the method, and the copy in TCRdb shows in-frame clones only, minus some. The sample has about 690,000 clones, around 90% seen once. This TCR was recovered from a man aged 18 to 29 in good health. Some clones in this sample may be carry-over from other donors' samples. The sample comprised memory CD8+ T cells from PBMCs. Specified subset: CD45RO+ cells pooled with CCR7-negative TemRA cells.

DNA of the CDR3: TGTGCCAGCAGTTGGGGACCAATGTACGAGCAGTACTTC. It encodes CASSWGPMYEQYF. The chain joins TRBV27 to TRBJ2-7, with D possibly called TRBD1 or TRBD2 (5 bases each). Germline CDR1 reads MNHEY; CDR2 reads SMNVEV (reference sequence). V shed 4 bases and J shed 4 bases, with 11 bases lying between them. CDR3 length: 13 amino acids.